The 13 T cell receptor beta chains below all came from one sample that was sequenced in a study of blood T cell repertoires in COVID-19. Profiled with immunoSEQ multiplex PCR; TCRdb holds only in-frame clones, not every one. The data show some 150,000 clones, with 70% to 90% seen just once and around 3.2% held by the top ten. Material for sequencing was peripheral blood. The receptors originated from a middle-aged man with acute or convalescent COVID-19.

A single count supports this clone. J is TRBJ1-5 and V is TRBV9; no clear D gene. V was trimmed by 4 bases and J by 5 bases, leaving 16 bases between them. Germline assignment: CDR1 SGDLS and CDR2 YYNGEE. The CDR3 has 15 amino acids. CDR3 sequence reads: CASSLNVGPDQPQHF. As DNA, the CDR3 is TGTGCCAGCAGCCTCAATGTGGGCCCTGATCAGCCCCAGCATTTT.

The V and J genes are TRBV5-1 and TRBJ1-5; 8 nucleotides line up with TRBD1. Germline assignment: CDR1 SGHRS and CDR2 YFSETQ. The CDR3 runs 15 residues. V trimming: 1 base; J trimming: 3 bases; junction bases outside the gene matches: 3. CDR3 nucleotide sequence: TGCGCCAGCAGCTTGTTGACAGGGGACAATCAGCCCCAGCATTTT. This encodes CASSLLTGDNQPQHF.

The sample holds one count of this clone. The rearrangement links TRBV12-5 to TRBJ1-5, with D unresolved. With 3 bases removed from V and 2 bases from J, the gap between germline ends came to 8 bases. Germline V gene data show CDR1 as LGHNT and CDR2 as FRNRAP. There are 14 residues in the CDR3. The CDR3 spells CASGFDFGNQPQHF. The CDR3 DNA follows: TGTGCTAGTGGTTTTGACTTTGGCAATCAGCCCCAGCATTTT.

The gene calls are TRBV3-1 (or the pseudogene TRBV3-2) and TRBJ1-1; weak D call: TRBD1 (5 bases). This CDR3 contains 14 residues. Between the trimmed V and J ends, which lost 1 base and 3 bases, there was a span of 9 bases. Per germline, CDR1 LGHDT and CDR2 YNNKEL (reference sequence). The CDR3 nucleotides read TGTGCCAGCAGCCAAGGGGGCTGGGACACTGAAGCTTTCTTT. Translated: CASSQGGWDTEAFF.

This clone was seen more than once but under ten times. This chain links TRBV5-1 with TRBJ1-1, with 8 positions matching TRBD1. Germline CDR1 SGHRS, CDR2 YFSETQ. CDR3 size: 14 residues. Unmatched junction bases numbered 6, after V lost 3 bases and J lost 5 bases. The DNA of the CDR3 is TGCGCCAGCAGCTCGACAGGGGCGGGTACTGAAGCTTTCTTT. As protein: CASSSTGAGTEAFF. Using reference TRBV5-1 and TRBJ1-1 for the parts outside the CDR3, the full variable domain is KAGVTQTPRYLIKTRGQQVTLSCSPISGHRSVSWYQQTPGQGLQFLFEYFSETQRNKGNFPGRFSGRQFSNSRSEMNVSTLELGDSALYLCASSSTGAGTEAFFGQGTRLTVV.

The chain's CDR3 is CASSVDHSSLEAFF. Here the CDR3 DNA reads TGTGCCAGCAGCGTAGATCACAGTTCCTTAGAAGCTTTCTTT. The genes are TRBV9 and TRBJ1-1; D is unclear. The CDR3 length is 14 residues. In germline, CDR1 is SGDLS, CDR2 YYNGEE. V gave up 0 bases and J gave up 8 bases, with 14 bases separating them.

J is TRBJ1-1 and V is TRBV6-4, with TRBD1 matching over 7 bases. The germline CDR1 and CDR2 sequences are MRHNA and SNTAGT. This CDR3 has 14 amino acids. The ends lost 8 bases at V and 5 bases at J; junction bases unmatched: 11. In DNA, the CDR3 is TGTGCCAGCCGTTCAGACAGGGAAGTTACTGAAGCTTTCTTT. This gives the protein CASRSDREVTEAFF.

The chain recombines TRBV18 with TRBJ2-2; D is perhaps TRBD1 (6 bases). Trimming took 2 bases from V and 5 from J, leaving 12 bases between them. CDR3 size: 15 residues. Germline loops: CDR1 KGHSH, CDR2 LQKENI. CDR3 nucleotide sequence: TGTGCCAGCTCACCAAATATGGGGGCAACCGGGGAGCTGTTTTTT. Residues: CASSPNMGATGELFF.

The chain carries TRBV10-2 and TRBJ1-1; TRBD1 might be the D (6 bases). Between the trimmed V and J ends, which lost 4 bases and 2 bases, there was a span of 8 bases. This CDR3 has 13 residues. Germline values: CDR1 WSHSY, CDR2 SAAADI. CDR3: CASSVQGNTEAFF. The DNA for the CDR3 is TGCGCCAGCAGTGTACAGGGAAACACTGAAGCTTTCTTT.

The chain is built from TRBV24-1 and TRBJ2-7; the match to TRBD2 covers 12 bases. The J segment lost 5 bases and the V segment lost 4 bases, leaving 8 bases of the junction unmatched. Looked up from germline, CDR1 is KGHDR and CDR2 is SFDVKD. The CDR3 is 16 residues long. This CDR3 is CATSETSGRAFHEQYF. Written as DNA, the CDR3 is TGTGCCACCAGTGAGACTAGCGGGAGAGCTTTCCACGAGCAGTACTTC.

The gene calls are TRBV6-5 and TRBJ2-7, with no clear D. The germline V gene has CDR1 MNHEY and CDR2 SVGAGI. The CDR3 has 11 residues. V shed 5 bases and J shed 5 bases, with 7 bases lying between them. The CDR3: CASSTENEQYF. The CDR3 DNA reads TGTGCCAGCAGTACCGAGAACGAGCAGTACTTC.

The rearrangement uses TRBV10-3 and TRBJ2-3; 9 bases agree with TRBD1. CDR1 ENHRY and CDR2 SYGVKD come from the germline V gene. The V gene end was trimmed by 6 bases and the J gene end by 0 bases; junction bases not matched to a gene: 10. The length of the CDR3 is 17 residues. The CDR3 nucleotides read TGTGCCATCAGGGGGGACAGGGTCTTCCCTAGCACAGATACGCAGTATTTT. Amino acids: CAIRGDRVFPSTDTQYF.

This rearrangement joins TRBV9 to TRBJ1-4; no clear D gene. V was pared by 4 bases and J by 6 bases, with 19 bases between. The CDR3 is 16 residues long. Germline-derived CDR1 and CDR2 are SGDLS and YYNGEE. In nucleotides, the CDR3 is TGTGCCAGCAGCTCCAATCCTGGCAGGTCGGATGAAAAACTGTTTTTT. Translating gives CASSSNPGRSDEKLFF.